Here is one T cell receptor beta chain with its context. Its target is not known. The data derive from a study of cytomegalovirus exposure and HLA in healthy donors. The PCR ran on 60 Vbeta and 13 Jbeta primers. Method: immunoSEQ multiplex PCR; TCRdb's copy keeps in-frame clones and lacks some. The sample holds approximately 210,000 clones, more than 70% seen once. Overall study findings and caveats: Association with HLA alleles at 0.05 false discovery rate was found for roughly 17,000 TCR beta sequences in a later analysis.

The CDR3 is 13 amino acids. In germline, CDR1 is SNHLY, CDR2 FYNNEI. V was clipped by 5 bases and J by 8 bases, with 14 bases between them. The chain joins TRBV2 to TRBJ2-3; weak D call: TRBD2 (5 bases). This sequence was found in a woman aged 40 to 50 in good health and CMV-seronegative. Sequenced material: PBMCs. This chain's CDR3 is CASSPGPSGTQYF. The CDR3, as DNA: TGTGCCAGCAGTCCTGGCCCCAGCGGTACGCAGTATTTT.